A single sample gave rise to the 14 T cell receptor beta chains below, sequenced in a study of cytomegalovirus exposure and HLA in healthy donors. Researchers ran the PCR with 60 Vbeta and 13 Jbeta primers. Sequencing used immunoSEQ multiplex PCR; TCRdb keeps in-frame clones, though not all of them. This sample has about 150,000 clones, with approximately 83% found just once. Sample: PBMCs. These receptors all stem from a woman under 30 in good health and CMV-seronegative.

The sample holds a few counts of this clone. The chain recombines TRBV5-1 with TRBJ1-4; 7 bases align to TRBD1. V dropped 3 bases and J dropped 5; count of bases not matched to a gene: 4. CDR1 SGHRS and CDR2 YFSETQ come from the germline V gene. This CDR3 contains 14 residues. CDR3 coding DNA: TGCGCCAGCAGCTCGGGACAGCGAAATGAAAAACTGTTTTTT. Its protein is CASSSGQRNEKLFF.

The rearrangement links TRBV5-1 to TRBJ1-2; D remains unclear. V was cut by 4 bases and J by 8 bases, with 15 bases left in between. The CDR3 is made up of 13 amino acids. Looked up from germline, CDR1 is SGHRS and CDR2 is YFSETQ. CDR3 in DNA: TGCGCCAGCAGCGCGAGCGAGAACTTGGGCTACACCTTC. This translates into CASSASENLGYTF. The entire variable domain, with the rest obtained from reference TRBV5-1 and TRBJ1-2, is as follows: KAGVTQTPRYLIKTRGQQVTLSCSPISGHRSVSWYQQTPGQGLQFLFEYFSETQRNKGNFPGRFSGRQFSNSRSEMNVSTLELGDSALYLCASSASENLGYTFGSGTRLTVV.

The rearrangement links TRBV21-1 to TRBJ2-7; TRBD1, as called in the table, went unchecked against the DNA. TRBV21-1 is given as a pseudogene. The CDR3 runs 15 residues. This CDR3 reads CASTQDRDFAYEQYF. The CDR3, as DNA: TGTGCCAGCACCCAGGACAGGGATTTTGCCTACGAGCAGTACTTC.

A note on this clone: One end of the junction is discordant with germline, which a read error may explain. This rearrangement joins TRBV7-9 to TRBJ2-3; 9 bases are shared with TRBD2. Germline V lookup: CDR1 SEHNR, CDR2 FQNEAQ (reference sequence). The CDR3 totals 15 residues. CDR3 loop: CSSSLGGGASDTQYF. The CDR3 DNA is TGTTCCAGCAGCTTAGGCGGGGGGGCTTCAGATACGCAGTATTTT.

This chain joins TRBV15 and TRBJ1-1, with D uncertain. There are 14 residues in the CDR3. CDR1 LNHNV and CDR2 YYDKDF come from the germline V gene (reference sequence). The V end lost 1 base, the J end lost 9 bases, and 15 bases lay between the germline ends. CDR3 bases: TGTGCCACCAGCAGAGGAGGGCCGGCGGACCAAGCTTTCTTT. Amino acid sequence: CATSRGGPADQAFF.

The chain carries TRBV11-2 and TRBJ1-2, with a weak D call TRBD1 (5 bases). Trimming removed 5 bases at V and 7 bases at J, with 11 bases between. The germline gives CDR1 SGHAT, CDR2 FQNNGV. The CDR3 is 12 amino acids. CDR3 coding DNA: TGTGCCAGCAGCCAGACCCAGGGTGGCTACACCTTC. Amino acids: CASSQTQGGYTF.

This chain joins TRBV5-1 and TRBJ2-7, with D maybe TRBD2 (5 bases). The ends were cut back, 1 base at V and 5 bases at J, with 13 bases in the middle. The V gene's germline CDR1 is SGHRS and CDR2 YFSETQ. The CDR3 has 14 residues. The CDR3 bases are TGCGCCAGCAGCTTGCGGGGTGGTCGCGACGAGCAGTACTTC. It encodes CASSLRGGRDEQYF. Variable domain in full (rest from reference TRBV5-1 and TRBJ2-7): KAGVTQTPRYLIKTRGQQVTLSCSPISGHRSVSWYQQTPGQGLQFLFEYFSETQRNKGNFPGRFSGRQFSNSRSEMNVSTLELGDSALYLCASSLRGGRDEQYFGPGTRLTVT.

The chain uses TRBV19 and TRBJ2-3, with 8 bases fitting TRBD2. The trim removed 5 bases at V and 4 bases at J, leaving 11 bases unmatched. This CDR3 comprises 16 residues. CDR1 and CDR2 (germline): LNHDA, SQIVND (reference sequence). CDR3 amino acids: CASSPWTSSTPDTQYF. The CDR3 DNA is TGTGCCAGTAGTCCTTGGACTAGCTCGACGCCAGATACGCAGTATTTT.

V is TRBV6-1 and J is TRBJ2-4, with 8 bases that match TRBD2. Per germline, CDR1 MNHNS and CDR2 SASEGT. V gave up 6 bases and J gave up 8 bases; unmatched junction bases: 12. The CDR3 is 15 amino acids. CDR3 in amino acids: CASRAVGGLGYIQYF. DNA of the CDR3: TGTGCCAGCAGGGCGGTTGGGGGACTAGGTTACATTCAGTACTTC.

This clone is a singleton in its sample. The chain is built from TRBV5-4 and TRBJ2-2; 9 bases line up with TRBD1. In germline, CDR1 is SGHNT, CDR2 YYREEE (reference sequence). This CDR3 has 16 amino acids. V trimming: 3 bases; J trimming: 7 bases; junction bases outside the gene matches: 10. DNA for the CDR3: TGTGCCAGCAGCTATAACAGGGGGCTTAAGAGCGGGGAGCTGTTTTTT. Amino acids: CASSYNRGLKSGELFF.

This clone has only a few counts. This chain connects TRBV30 to TRBJ2-7; no clear D gene. The CDR3 extends over 12 amino acids. Germline V gene sequence: CDR1 GTSNPN, CDR2 SVGIG (reference sequence). V shed 3 bases and J shed 4 bases, with 10 bases lying between them. In DNA, the CDR3 is TGTGCCTGGAGAGGAGACGTTTACGAGCAGTACTTC. Residues: CAWRGDVYEQYF. The full variable domain, rest sourced from reference TRBV30 and TRBJ2-7, is SQTIHQWPATLVQPVGSPLSLECTVEGTSNPNLYWYRQAAGRGLQLLFYSVGIGQISSEVPQNLSASRPQDRQFILSSKKLLLSDSGFYLCAWRGDVYEQYFGPGTRLTVT.

The genes are TRBV6-1 and TRBJ1-2; weak D call: TRBD1 (5 bases). Germline V gene sequence: CDR1 MNHNS, CDR2 SASEGT. CDR3 length: 12 residues. Between the trimmed V and J ends, which lost 8 bases and 8 bases, there was a span of 15 bases. In nucleotides, the CDR3 is TGTGCCAGCTGGAGACAGAGTGGGGGCTACACCTTC. This sequence encodes CASWRQSGGYTF.

This chain links TRBV4-1 with TRBJ2-1; no clear D. Germline values: CDR1 MGHRA, CDR2 YSYEKL. Trimming removed 1 base from V and 9 bases from J, with 7 bases in between. The CDR3 consists of 12 residues. The chain's CDR3 is CASSQGGAEQFF. The DNA for the CDR3 is TGCGCCAGCAGCCAAGGAGGTGCTGAGCAGTTCTTC.

The rearrangement uses TRBV18 and TRBJ1-5; the D is unclear. The CDR3 spans 17 residues. CDR1 is KGHSH, CDR2 LQKENI, per germline. V was shortened by 4 bases and J by 1 base, with 17 bases between the two germline ends. CDR3 bases: TGTGCCAGCTCACAATCCTCTTCTACGGGGAGCAATCAGCCCCAGCATTTT. Translating gives CASSQSSSTGSNQPQHF.